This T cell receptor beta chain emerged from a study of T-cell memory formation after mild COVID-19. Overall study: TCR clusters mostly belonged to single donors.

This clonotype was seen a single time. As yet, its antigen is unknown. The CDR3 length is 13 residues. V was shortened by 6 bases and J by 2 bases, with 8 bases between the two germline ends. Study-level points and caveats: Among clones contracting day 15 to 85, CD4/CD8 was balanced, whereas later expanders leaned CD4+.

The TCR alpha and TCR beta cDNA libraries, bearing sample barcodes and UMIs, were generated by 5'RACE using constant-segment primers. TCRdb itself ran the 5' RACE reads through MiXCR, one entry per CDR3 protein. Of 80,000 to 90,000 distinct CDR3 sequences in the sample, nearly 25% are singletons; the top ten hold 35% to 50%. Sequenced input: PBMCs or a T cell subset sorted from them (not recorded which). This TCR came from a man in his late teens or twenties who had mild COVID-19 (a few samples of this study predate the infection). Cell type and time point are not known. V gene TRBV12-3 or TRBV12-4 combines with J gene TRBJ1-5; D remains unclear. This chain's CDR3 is CASRSFGNQPQHF. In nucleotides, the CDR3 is TGTGCCAGCAGGTCATTTGGCAATCAGCCCCAGCATTTT.